This TCR beta chain was identified during a study of blood T cell repertoires in COVID-19. Study information: Samples came from the United States, Italy and Spain, spanning acute and convalescent COVID-19. In each case, the material was cDNA or gDNA derived from T cells, B-cell-depleted T cells, or PBMCs.

Using immunoSEQ multiplex PCR, the repertoire was profiled, and TCRdb retains in-frame clones only, with some absent. This table has 55,000 to 80,000 clones, 75% to 90% appearing once. The germline V gene has CDR1 MRHNA and CDR2 SNTAGT. This CDR3 spans 14 amino acids. After removal of 8 bases from V and 3 bases from J, the junction contained 8 bases not matched to a gene. Sequenced material: peripheral blood. The chain couples TRBV6-4 to TRBJ2-5; TRBD2 matches at 8 bases. The source is a human donor in a cohort sampled during active COVID-19. DNA for the CDR3: TGTGCCAGCCCCAGCGGGGGCCCTAAAGAGACCCAGTACTTC. Protein product: CASPSGGPKETQYF.